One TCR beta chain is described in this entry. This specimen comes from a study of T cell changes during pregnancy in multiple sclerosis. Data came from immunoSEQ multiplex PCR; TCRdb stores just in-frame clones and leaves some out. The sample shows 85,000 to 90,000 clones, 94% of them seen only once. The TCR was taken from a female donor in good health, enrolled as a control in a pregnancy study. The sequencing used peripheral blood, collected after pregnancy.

The CDR3 nucleotides are TGCGCCAGCAGCCAACCCTCCGCTGAAGCTTTCTTT. This translates into CASSQPSAEAFF. The chain couples TRBV4-1 to TRBJ1-1; D gene uncertain. The germline CDR1 and CDR2 sequences are MGHRA and YSYEKL. This CDR3 has 12 amino acids. V lost 2 bases and J 6 bases, leaving 7 bases between the germline ends.